The following is a T cell receptor beta chain sequence with its context. Authors' processing steps: Estimation of nucleated cell counts was performed using reference gene primer amplification. The table came from immunoSEQ multiplex PCR; TCRdb's copy has only in-frame clones and leaves some out. The V and J calls and clone size come from that table; D and trimming were worked out from the DNA. The table has more than 110,000 clones, 70% to 90% seen once; the top ten hold around 2.9%. The data belong to a study of blood T cell repertoires in COVID-19. Study as a whole: Acute and convalescent COVID-19 specimens originated in the United States, Italy and Spain. Sample material is recorded as cDNA or gDNA derived from T cells, B-cell-depleted T cells, or PBMCs.

The germline V gene has CDR1 SGHTS and CDR2 YDEGEE. Trimming stripped 4 bases from V and 4 bases from J, with 32 bases between. This CDR3 comprises 20 residues. The sample comprised peripheral blood. The receptor was isolated from a man in his fifties or sixties with acute or convalescent COVID-19. This chain joins TRBV5-8 and TRBJ1-2; D may be TRBD1 (5 bases). CDR3 nucleotide sequence: TGTGCCAGCAGCCTTGTAGGGACCCTATCATGGGGAGGAGGTCGCTATGGCTACACCTTC. Translation gives CASSLVGTLSWGGGRYGYTF.